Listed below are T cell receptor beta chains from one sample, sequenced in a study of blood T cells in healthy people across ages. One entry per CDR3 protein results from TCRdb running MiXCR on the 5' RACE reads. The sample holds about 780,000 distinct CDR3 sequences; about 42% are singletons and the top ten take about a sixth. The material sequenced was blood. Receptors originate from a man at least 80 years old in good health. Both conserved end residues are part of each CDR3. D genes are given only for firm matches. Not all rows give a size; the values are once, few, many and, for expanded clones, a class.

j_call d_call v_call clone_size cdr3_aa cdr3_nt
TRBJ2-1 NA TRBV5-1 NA CASGHGINEQFF TGCGCCAGCGGCCACGGGATTAATGAGCAGTTCTTC
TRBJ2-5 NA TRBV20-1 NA CSARDFQGYGETQYF TGCAGTGCTAGAGATTTCCAGGGATATGGGGAGACCCAGTACTTC
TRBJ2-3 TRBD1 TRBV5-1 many CASRMRQGVIRDTQYF TGCGCCAGCAGAATGAGACAGGGGGTGATCCGGGATACGCAGTATTTT
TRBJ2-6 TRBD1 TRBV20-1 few CSASGGLSGANVLTF TGCAGTGCTTCAGGGGGTCTGTCTGGGGCCAACGTCCTGACTTTC
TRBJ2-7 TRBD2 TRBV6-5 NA CASMTSSVYEQYF TGTGCCAGTATGACTAGCTCGGTCTACGAGCAGTACTTC
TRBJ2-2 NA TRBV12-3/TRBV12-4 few CASSLTRDSGELFF TGTGCCAGCAGCCTAACTAGAGATTCCGGGGAGCTGTTTTTT
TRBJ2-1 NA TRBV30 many CAWSTSFRWESNNEQFF TGTGCCTGGAGTACGTCGTTTCGGTGGGAGAGTAACAATGAGCAGTTCTTC
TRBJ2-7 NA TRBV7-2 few CASSLVFQTDYEQYF TGTGCCAGCAGCTTAGTTTTCCAGACTGACTACGAGCAGTACTTC
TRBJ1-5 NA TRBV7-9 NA CASSKGGDNQPQHF TGTGCCAGCAGCAAAGGGGGGGACAATCAGCCCCAGCATTTT
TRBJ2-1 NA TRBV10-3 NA CAISVRGGTYNEQFF TGTGCCATCAGTGTGAGAGGGGGTACCTACAATGAGCAGTTCTTC
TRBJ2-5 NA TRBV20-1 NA CSAPRVGENEQYF TGCAGTGCTCCCAGGGTGGGGGAGAATGAGCAGTACTTC
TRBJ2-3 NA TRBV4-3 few CASSQEGKLTDTQYF TGCGCCAGCAGCCAAGAAGGAAAACTCACAGATACGCAGTATTTT
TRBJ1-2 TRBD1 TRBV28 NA CASSPGQGFRGYTF TGTGCCAGCAGTCCGGGACAGGGGTTCCGTGGCTACACCTTC
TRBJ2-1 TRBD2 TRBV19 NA CASKEAGGMRNEQFF TGTGCCAGTAAAGAAGCGGGAGGGATGAGGAATGAGCAGTTCTTC
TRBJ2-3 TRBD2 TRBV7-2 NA CASSQDPGLVVRTDTQYF TGTGCCAGCAGCCAAGACCCGGGACTAGTGGTGCGCACAGATACGCAGTATTTT
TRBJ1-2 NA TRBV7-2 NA CASSLAVGHGYTF TGTGCCAGCAGCTTAGCGGTCGGGCATGGCTACACCTTC
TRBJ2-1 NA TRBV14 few CASSQVKVGNEQFF TGTGCCAGCAGCCAAGTTAAAGTTGGCAATGAGCAGTTCTTC
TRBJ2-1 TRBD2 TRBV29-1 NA CSVAKGAGGSGEQFF TGCAGCGTCGCCAAGGGAGCGGGAGGGTCGGGGGAGCAGTTCTTC
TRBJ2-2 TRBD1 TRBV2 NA CASSGDRGTGELFF TGTGCCAGCAGTGGTGACAGGGGTACCGGGGAGCTGTTTTTT
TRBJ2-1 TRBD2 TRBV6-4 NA CASSPASGGVNEQFF TGTGCCAGCAGTCCCGCGAGCGGGGGGGTTAATGAGCAGTTCTTC
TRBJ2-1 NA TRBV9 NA CASSVGQGVPYNEQFF TGTGCCAGCAGCGTAGGCCAGGGCGTACCCTACAATGAGCAGTTCTTC
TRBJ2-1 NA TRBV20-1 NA CSAARGDNEQFF TGCAGTGCTGCTCGCGGGGATAATGAGCAGTTCTTC
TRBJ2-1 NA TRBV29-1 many CSVEGHDGEQFF TGCAGCGTTGAAGGGCACGACGGGGAGCAGTTCTTC
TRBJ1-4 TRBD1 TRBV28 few CASRGQGAVIFEKLFF TGTGCCAGCAGAGGACAGGGGGCTGTTATTTTTGAAAAACTGTTTTTT
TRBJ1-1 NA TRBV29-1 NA CSVEDGTIGGTEAFF TGCAGCGTTGAAGATGGGACAATCGGTGGCACTGAAGCTTTCTTT
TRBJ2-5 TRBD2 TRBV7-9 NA CASSFVAGVETQYF TGTGCCAGCAGCTTCGTAGCGGGAGTAGAGACCCAGTACTTC
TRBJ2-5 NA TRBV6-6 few CASTDGEVGLWETQYF TGTGCCAGCACCGACGGAGAAGTCGGCCTCTGGGAGACCCAGTACTTC
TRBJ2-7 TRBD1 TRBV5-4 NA CATRRGTGEDYEQYF TGTGCCACCAGGAGAGGGACAGGGGAAGACTACGAGCAGTACTTC
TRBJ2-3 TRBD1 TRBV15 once CATGTGIIDTQYF TGTGCCACCGGGACAGGGATTATAGATACGCAGTATTTT
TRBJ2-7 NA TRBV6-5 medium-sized CASSYAGSYEQYF TGTGCCAGCAGCTACGCCGGGTCCTACGAGCAGTACTTC
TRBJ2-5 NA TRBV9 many CASSVRAGEETQYF TGTGCCAGCAGCGTCAGGGCAGGCGAAGAGACCCAGTACTTC
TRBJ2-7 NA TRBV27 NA CASSSQFGGYEQYF TGTGCCAGCAGTTCTCAGTTTGGTGGTTACGAGCAGTACTTC
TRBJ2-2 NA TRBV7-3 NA CASSLHTAWTGELFF TGTGCCAGCAGCTTACACACCGCTTGGACCGGGGAGCTGTTTTTT
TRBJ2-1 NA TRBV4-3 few CASSQVLAGGKFF TGCGCCAGCAGCCAAGTCCTTGCTGGTGGAAAGTTCTTC
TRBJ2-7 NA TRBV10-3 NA CASKRDSSSSYNEQYF TGTGCCTCCAAGCGGGACAGTTCTAGCTCCTACAATGAGCAGTACTTC
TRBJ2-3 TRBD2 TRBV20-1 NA CSALGLAGEEDTQYF TGCAGTGCTTTGGGACTAGCGGGAGAGGAAGATACGCAGTATTTT
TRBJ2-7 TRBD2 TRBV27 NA CASRQMGGFHEQYF TGTGCCAGCAGACAGATGGGAGGGTTCCACGAGCAGTACTTC
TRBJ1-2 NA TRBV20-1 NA CSAMVGFYGYTF TGCAGTGCTATGGTCGGGTTTTATGGCTACACCTTC
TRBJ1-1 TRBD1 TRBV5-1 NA CASSSTDRDMNTEAFF TGCGCCAGCAGCTCAACCGACAGGGACATGAACACTGAAGCTTTCTTT
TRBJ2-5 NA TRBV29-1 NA CSVSKIGYSDEQYF TGCAGCGTTTCCAAGATTGGGTACTCGGATGAGCAGTACTTC
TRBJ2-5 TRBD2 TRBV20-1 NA CSAPGRGGETQYF TGCAGTGCACCTGGACGGGGGGGCGAGACCCAGTACTTC
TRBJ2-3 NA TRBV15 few CATSRDRGGKRTDTQYF TGTGCCACCAGCAGGGATCGGGGCGGAAAACGCACAGATACGCAGTATTTT
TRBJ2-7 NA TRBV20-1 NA CSAVTGGLYEQYF TGCAGTGCTGTGACAGGAGGGCTTTACGAGCAGTACTTC
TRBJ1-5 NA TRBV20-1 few CSASQPQHF TGCAGTGCGAGTCAGCCCCAGCATTTT
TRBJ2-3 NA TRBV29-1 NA CSVGGLSTSTDTRYF TGCAGCGTTGGGGGGCTTAGTACGAGCACAGATACGCGGTATTTT
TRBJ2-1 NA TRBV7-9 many CASSLQGPSYNEQFF TGTGCCAGCAGCTTACAGGGTCCCTCCTACAATGAGCAGTTCTTC
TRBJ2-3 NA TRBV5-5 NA CASSFDLPRTDTQYF TGTGCCAGCAGCTTCGATCTCCCCCGCACAGATACGCAGTATTTT
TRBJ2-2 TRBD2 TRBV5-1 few CASSLDGRATGELFF TGCGCCAGCAGCTTGGACGGGAGGGCCACCGGGGAGCTGTTTTTT
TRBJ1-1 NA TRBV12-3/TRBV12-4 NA CASSTQRAEFTEAFF TGTGCCAGCAGTACCCAAAGGGCCGAGTTCACTGAAGCTTTCTTT
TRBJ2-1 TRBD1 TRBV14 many CASSQDRGPYNEQFF TGTGCCAGCAGCCAAGACAGGGGGCCCTACAATGAGCAGTTCTTC
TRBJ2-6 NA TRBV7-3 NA CASSLPGGPGANVLTF TGTGCCAGCAGCTTACCAGGGGGGCCTGGGGCCAACGTCCTGACTTTC
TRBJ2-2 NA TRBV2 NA CASRVQPTTGELFF TGTGCCAGCAGGGTACAGCCTACCACCGGGGAGCTGTTTTTT
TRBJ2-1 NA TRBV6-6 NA CASLAGSSYNEQFF TGTGCCAGCCTTGCAGGAAGCTCCTACAATGAGCAGTTCTTC
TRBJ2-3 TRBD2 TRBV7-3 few CASSGTSGSPDTQYF TGTGCCAGCAGCGGGACTAGCGGGAGCCCAGATACGCAGTATTTT
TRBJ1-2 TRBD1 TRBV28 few CASSLISPRGHYTF TGTGCCAGCAGTTTAATTTCCCCGAGGGGGCACTACACCTTC
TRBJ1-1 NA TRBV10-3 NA CAITLGSSDTEAFF TGTGCCATCACCCTCGGGAGTTCGGACACTGAAGCTTTCTTT
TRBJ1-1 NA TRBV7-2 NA CASSPRGVRAEAFF TGTGCCAGCAGCCCTAGGGGGGTGAGAGCTGAAGCTTTCTTT
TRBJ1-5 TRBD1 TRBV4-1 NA CASSQGDRVDNQPQHF TGCGCCAGCAGCCAAGGGGACAGGGTGGACAATCAGCCCCAGCATTTT
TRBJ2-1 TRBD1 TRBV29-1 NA CSVVESTGANEQFF TGCAGCGTTGTGGAGTCGACAGGGGCGAATGAGCAGTTCTTC
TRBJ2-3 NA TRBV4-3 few CASSQGMREDTQYF TGCGCCAGCAGCCAAGGAATGCGTGAAGATACGCAGTATTTT